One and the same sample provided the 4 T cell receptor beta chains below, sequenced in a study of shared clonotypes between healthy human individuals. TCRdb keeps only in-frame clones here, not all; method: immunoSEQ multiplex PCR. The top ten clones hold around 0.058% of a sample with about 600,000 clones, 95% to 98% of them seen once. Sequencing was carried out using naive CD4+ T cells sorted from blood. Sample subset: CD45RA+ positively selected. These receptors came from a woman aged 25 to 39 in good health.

As DNA, the CDR3 is TGCGCCAGCAGCTTTGGGGGGGCGCTTGGCTACACCTTC. Translated: CASSFGGALGYTF. The V call is TRBV5-1, the J call TRBJ1-2, with D perhaps matching TRBD1 (6 bases). The CDR3 contains 13 residues. Trimming removed 2 bases at V and 7 bases at J, with 12 bases between. Germline CDR1 reads SGHRS; CDR2 reads YFSETQ. The variable domain in full, completed from reference TRBV5-1 and TRBJ1-2, reads KAGVTQTPRYLIKTRGQQVTLSCSPISGHRSVSWYQQTPGQGLQFLFEYFSETQRNKGNFPGRFSGRQFSNSRSEMNVSTLELGDSALYLCASSFGGALGYTFGSGTRLTVV.

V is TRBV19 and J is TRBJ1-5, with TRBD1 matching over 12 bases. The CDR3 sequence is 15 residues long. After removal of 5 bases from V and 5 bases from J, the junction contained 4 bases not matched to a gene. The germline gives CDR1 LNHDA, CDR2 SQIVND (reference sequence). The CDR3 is CASSPGTGGDQPQHF. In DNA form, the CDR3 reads TGTGCCAGTAGTCCCGGGACAGGGGGCGATCAGCCCCAGCATTTT. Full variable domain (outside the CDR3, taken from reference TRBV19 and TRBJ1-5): DGGITQSPKYLFRKEGQNVTLSCEQNLNHDAMYWYRQDPGQGLRLIYYSQIVNDFQKGDIAEGYSVSREKKESFPLTVTSAQKNPTAFYLCASSPGTGGDQPQHFGDGTRLSIL.

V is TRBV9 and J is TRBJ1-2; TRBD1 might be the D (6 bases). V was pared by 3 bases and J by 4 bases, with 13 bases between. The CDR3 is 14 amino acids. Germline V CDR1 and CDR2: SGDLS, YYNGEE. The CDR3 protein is CASSDREGAYGYTF. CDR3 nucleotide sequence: TGTGCCAGCAGCGACAGGGAAGGGGCCTATGGCTACACCTTC. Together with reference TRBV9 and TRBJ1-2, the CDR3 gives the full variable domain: DSGVTQTPKHLITATGQRVTLRCSPRSGDLSVYWYQQSLDQGLQFLIQYYNGEERAKGNILERFSAQQFPDLHSELNLSSLELGDSALYFCASSDREGAYGYTFGSGTRLTVV.

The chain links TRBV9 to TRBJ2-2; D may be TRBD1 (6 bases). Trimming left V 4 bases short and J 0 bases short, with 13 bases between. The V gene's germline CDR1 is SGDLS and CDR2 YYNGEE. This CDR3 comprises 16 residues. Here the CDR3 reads CASSPRGTSNTGELFF. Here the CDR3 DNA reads TGTGCCAGCAGCCCAAGGGGGACATCGAACACCGGGGAGCTGTTTTTT.